The 27 T cell receptor beta chains in this list originate from one sample, sequenced in a study of blood T cell repertoires in COVID-19. Only in-frame clones appear in the TCRdb table, and some are missing; sequencing was by immunoSEQ multiplex PCR. This sample carries around 100,000 clones, 84% of them seen once, and the ten largest clones take roughly a sixth. The sequencing sample was made of peripheral blood. These TCRs come from a woman aged 55-70 years with acute or convalescent COVID-19.

The genes are TRBV24-1 and TRBJ2-1; 7 nucleotides match TRBD1. From germline, CDR1 is KGHDR and CDR2 SFDVKD. V shed 1 base and J 5 bases; nucleotides not matched to a gene: 4. CDR3 length: 15 amino acids. The CDR3 bases are TGTGCCACCAGTGATTTTGACAGGGACGACAATGAGCAGTTCTTC. Its translation: CATSDFDRDDNEQFF.

The rearrangement uses TRBV28 and TRBJ2-3; 7 nucleotides match TRBD1. V was pared by 4 bases and J by 3 bases, with 4 bases of the junction left unmatched. Germline CDR1 and CDR2: MDHEN and SYDVKM. The CDR3 spans 14 residues. The CDR3 nucleotides are TGTGCCAGCAGTTCCTCGGACAGGACAGATACGCAGTATTTT. Translating gives CASSSSDRTDTQYF.

The V gene is TRBV6-5, the J gene TRBJ1-2; D gene uncertain. The germline V gene encodes CDR1 MNHEY and CDR2 SVGAGI. The CDR3 is 13 residues long. V lost 7 bases to trimming and J lost 8 bases, with 17 bases between them. CDR3 nucleotide sequence: TGTGCCAGCATCCCCGTATTACGAGGGGGCTACACCTTC. It codes for CASIPVLRGGYTF.

This chain links TRBV5-6 with TRBJ1-3, with TRBD1 identical over 7 bases. The V segment lost 3 bases and the J segment 0 bases; nucleotides outside the gene matches: 6. This CDR3 has 16 amino acids. Germline values: CDR1 SGHDT, CDR2 YYEEEE. CDR3 sequence reads: CASSWDSASSGNTIYF. CDR3 DNA sequence: TGTGCCAGCAGCTGGGACAGCGCGTCCTCTGGAAACACCATATATTTT.

V is TRBV28 and J is TRBJ1-5, with unresolved D. V lost 6 bases, J lost 4 bases, and 10 bases lay in between. The germline V gene encodes CDR1 MDHEN and CDR2 SYDVKM. The CDR3 length is 13 residues. The CDR3, as DNA: TGTGCCAGCAGCCCCGACTTTAATCAGCCCCAGCATTTT. Its translation is CASSPDFNQPQHF.

V and J are TRBV4-3 and TRBJ1-6; 7 nucleotides agree with TRBD1. The CDR3 has 16 residues. The V and J ends lost 0 bases and 7 bases, in that order; junction bases with no gene match: 6. Germline CDR1 LGHNA, CDR2 YSLEER. This chain's CDR3 is CASSQDRGSGNSPLHF. The CDR3 nucleotides read TGCGCCAGCAGCCAAGACAGGGGGTCTGGGAATTCACCCCTCCACTTT.

This clone was seen many times. The genes are TRBV30 and TRBJ2-3; 9 bases are shared with TRBD2. CDR3 size: 13 residues. Unmatched junction bases numbered 4, after V lost 5 bases and J lost 4 bases. The germline V gene encodes CDR1 GTSNPN and CDR2 SVGIG (reference sequence). The CDR3 here is CAWGPSGADTQYF. The CDR3 nucleotides read TGTGCCTGGGGGCCTAGCGGGGCAGATACGCAGTATTTT. The full variable domain, with the rest looked up from reference TRBV30 and TRBJ2-3, is SQTIHQWPATLVQPVGSPLSLECTVEGTSNPNLYWYRQAAGRGLQLLFYSVGIGQISSEVPQNLSASRPQDRQFILSSKKLLLSDSGFYLCAWGPSGADTQYFGPGTRLTVL.

This chain connects TRBV2 to TRBJ1-6, with 12 bases identical to TRBD1. V dropped 5 bases and J dropped 7; count of bases not matched to a gene: 9. There are 17 residues in the CDR3. Looked up from germline, CDR1 is SNHLY and CDR2 is FYNNEI. CDR3 sequence reads: CASSRDRGPLGNSPLHF. In DNA form, the CDR3 reads TGTGCCAGCAGTCGGGACAGGGGGCCTCTCGGGAATTCACCCCTCCACTTT.

This sequence joins TRBV14 and TRBJ2-7, with D perhaps matching TRBD1 (5 bases). CDR3 length: 16 residues. V was pared by 3 bases and J by 0 bases, with 15 bases between. CDR1 and CDR2 from the germline V gene are SGHDN and FVKESK. CDR3 coding DNA: TGTGCCAGCAGCCACAACCTCAGGGCTAGCTCCTACGAGCAGTACTTC. It codes for CASSHNLRASSYEQYF.

The genes are TRBV11-2 and TRBJ1-4; D is possibly TRBD1 (6 bases). The V gene lost 5 bases and the J gene lost 5 bases, with 15 bases spanning the gap. The CDR3 spans 15 residues. The germline V gene has CDR1 SGHAT and CDR2 FQNNGV. The CDR3 bases are TGTGCCAGCAGCCAAATGACAGGAAGGAATGAAAAACTGTTTTTT. Protein: CASSQMTGRNEKLFF.

The chain joins TRBV5-4 to TRBJ2-2; 10 positions agree with TRBD2. The junction had 14 bases not matched to a gene; V was cut back by 3 bases and J by 0 bases. The CDR3 extends over 20 amino acids. CDR1 is SGHNT, CDR2 YYREEE, per germline (reference sequence). The CDR3 here is CASSWPGWTSGKSNTGELFF. CDR3 DNA: TGTGCCAGCAGCTGGCCAGGATGGACTAGCGGAAAATCGAACACCGGGGAGCTGTTTTTT.

This chain connects TRBV5-1 to TRBJ2-1; D gene unclear. This CDR3 comprises 14 residues. Germline assignment: CDR1 SGHRS and CDR2 YFSETQ. V was clipped by 0 bases and J by 0 bases, with 4 bases between them. The CDR3 DNA reads as TGCGCCAGCAGCTTGGGGAGCTCCTACAATGAGCAGTTCTTC. Encoded protein: CASSLGSSYNEQFF.

The J gene is TRBJ2-1, the V gene TRBV7-6, with D perhaps matching TRBD1 (5 bases). This CDR3 spans 16 amino acids. Trimming cost V 3 bases and J 8 bases, with 20 bases left between them. Germline V CDR1 and CDR2: SGHVS, FNYEAQ. CDR3: CASSFMPDTKVYEQFF. In DNA, the CDR3 is TGTGCCAGCAGCTTTATGCCGGACACAAAGGTGTATGAGCAGTTCTTC.

The chain recombines TRBV4-2 with TRBJ1-2, with TRBD1 as a possible D gene (5 bases). Germline V gives CDR1 LGHNA, CDR2 YNFKEQ. With 3 bases removed from V and 5 bases from J, the gap between germline ends came to 13 bases. The CDR3 contains 14 residues. DNA of the CDR3: TGTGCCAGCAGCCACACGACAGACGGGTATGGCTACACCTTC. Translating it yields CASSHTTDGYGYTF.

The chain recombines TRBV9 with TRBJ2-7; 10 bases map to TRBD1. Germline V gives CDR1 SGDLS, CDR2 YYNGEE. The V gene end was trimmed by 0 bases and the J gene end by 5 bases; junction bases not matched to a gene: 32. This CDR3 comprises 24 residues. DNA of the CDR3: TGTGCCAGCAGCGTAGGTCTCAGGACAGGGGCCGTAACATTGTGGGGACAGGGGATGCACGAGCAGTACTTC. Amino acid sequence: CASSVGLRTGAVTLWGQGMHEQYF.

A few counts support this clone. This chain uses TRBV2 with TRBJ1-5; 8 bases map to TRBD1. The CDR3 spans 15 residues. V lost 3 bases and J lost 3; bases outside the gene matches: 4. Looked up from germline, CDR1 is SNHLY and CDR2 is FYNNEI. CDR3 coding DNA: TGTGCCAGCAGTGATCTCAGGGGGCTCAATCAGCCCCAGCATTTT. Its protein is CASSDLRGLNQPQHF.

This clone was detected only once. This rearrangement joins TRBV28 to TRBJ1-4; 7 nucleotides match TRBD1. Germline V gene lookup returns CDR1 MDHEN and CDR2 SYDVKM. The CDR3 spans 15 residues. J lost 13 bases, V lost 6 bases, and 17 bases had no gene match. The CDR3 region has the DNA TGTGCCAGCAGGTCCACCGGGACAGTTACGGGCGGACTGTTTTTT. Amino acids: CASRSTGTVTGGLFF.

V gene TRBV4-1 combines with J gene TRBJ2-2, with TRBD1 identical over 9 bases. The CDR3 runs to 16 residues. CDR1 is MGHRA, CDR2 YSYEKL, per germline. Trimming removed 4 bases from V and 1 base from J; junction bases left unmatched: 4. The CDR3 coding sequence is TGCGCCAGCAGCCCAAACAGGGGGCGGAACACCGGGGAGCTGTTTTTT. Protein sequence: CASSPNRGRNTGELFF.

CDR3 region: CASSPGAGNGYTF. The CDR3 DNA reads as TGTGCCAGCAGCCCAGGCGCCGGGAATGGCTACACCTTC. V is TRBV7-3 and J is TRBJ1-2; D is ambiguous. This CDR3 spans 13 amino acids. V was pared by 5 bases and J by 6 bases, with 13 bases between. Germline values: CDR1 SGHTA, CDR2 FQGTGA.

This chain joins TRBV6-5 and TRBJ2-7; no clear D. V dropped 2 bases and J dropped 2 bases, with 10 bases sitting between them. CDR1 and CDR2 from the germline V gene are MNHEY and SVGAGI. CDR3 length: 14 amino acids. The CDR3 DNA is TGTGCCAGCAGTTACGGGCAGAAGACCTACGAGCAGTACTTC. This gives the protein CASSYGQKTYEQYF.

The gene calls are TRBV14 and TRBJ2-2; D gene ambiguous. The CDR3 spans 13 residues. Between the trimmed V and J ends, which lost 3 bases and 1 base, there was a span of 3 bases. CDR1 and CDR2 (germline): SGHDN, FVKESK. The CDR3 region is CASSHRNTGELFF. The CDR3, as DNA: TGTGCCAGCAGCCACAGGAACACCGGGGAGCTGTTTTTT.

The chain links TRBV19 to TRBJ2-1; a weak D match, TRBD1 (8 bases). The CDR3 runs to 11 residues. V was trimmed by 7 bases and J by 9 bases, leaving 10 bases between them. Germline CDR1 is LNHDA and CDR2 is SQIVND (reference sequence). This CDR3 reads CASNRGGEQFF. The CDR3 nucleotides are TGTGCCAGTAACAGGGGGGGTGAGCAGTTCTTC.

The rearrangement uses TRBV6-5 and TRBJ1-5; 7 nucleotides align to TRBD1. Unmatched junction bases numbered 5, after V lost 5 bases and J lost 1 base. Germline V gene lookup returns CDR1 MNHEY and CDR2 SVGAGI. There are 15 residues in the CDR3. In DNA form, the CDR3 reads TGTGCCAGCAGTAGTGGACAGGTGAGCAATCAGCCCCAGCATTTT. Its protein is CASSSGQVSNQPQHF.

The chain combines TRBV28 with TRBJ1-5, with D hard to call. Germline CDR1 MDHEN, CDR2 SYDVKM. The CDR3 sequence is 14 residues long. The V gene lost 7 bases and the J gene lost 7 bases, with 17 bases spanning the gap. This CDR3 reads CASTYRGGYQPQHF. CDR3 DNA sequence: TGTGCCAGCACCTACCGGGGAGGGTACCAGCCCCAGCATTTT. Full variable domain (missing parts from reference TRBV28 and TRBJ1-5): DVKVTQSSRYLVKRTGEKVFLECVQDMDHENMFWYRQDPGLGLRLIYFSYDVKMKEKGDIPEGYSVSREKKERFSLILESASTNQTSMYLCASTYRGGYQPQHFGDGTRLSIL.

The genes are TRBV20-1 and TRBJ1-6; possible D gene TRBD1, 6 bases. Trimming left V 3 bases short and J 9 bases short, with 12 bases between. The CDR3 runs 13 residues. The germline CDR1 and CDR2 sequences are DFQATT and SNEGSKA (reference sequence). The CDR3 here is CSASTGMSSPLHF. The DNA for the CDR3 is TGCAGTGCTAGTACAGGGATGAGTTCACCCCTCCACTTT.

The V and J genes are TRBV30 and TRBJ2-1; 8 bases fit TRBD1. CDR3 size: 14 residues. Germline V gene lookup returns CDR1 GTSNPN and CDR2 SVGIG (reference sequence). Germline trimming cut 0 bases from V and 3 bases from J; bases unmatched to any gene: 1. CDR3 sequence: CAWSVQGVYNEQFF. CDR3 coding DNA: TGTGCCTGGAGTGTACAGGGGGTCTACAATGAGCAGTTCTTC. Looking up the rest from reference TRBV30 and TRBJ2-1 gives the full variable domain: SQTIHQWPATLVQPVGSPLSLECTVEGTSNPNLYWYRQAAGRGLQLLFYSVGIGQISSEVPQNLSASRPQDRQFILSSKKLLLSDSGFYLCAWSVQGVYNEQFFGPGTRLTVL.

V is TRBV24-1 and J is TRBJ2-5; the D gene is possibly TRBD1 (6 bases). Germline loops: CDR1 KGHDR, CDR2 SFDVKD. The CDR3 totals 15 residues. V shed 4 bases and J shed 2 bases, with 13 bases lying between them. For the CDR3, the DNA is TGTGCCACCAGTGACGCCGGACAGACGCAAGAGACCCAGTACTTC. Translating gives CATSDAGQTQETQYF.